This T cell receptor beta chain was observed in a study of cytomegalovirus exposure and HLA in healthy donors. A multiplex PCR was run with 60 Vbeta primers and 13 Jbeta primers. Method: immunoSEQ multiplex PCR; TCRdb's copy keeps in-frame clones and lacks some. The table has roughly 150,000 clones, 82% seen once. Overall study results and limits: With DRB1 most and HLA-C fewest, TCR association rates differed between HLA loci in a later analysis.

As concerns this clone: Its antigen is unidentified.

This CDR3 region has 13 residues. The J segment lost 5 bases and the V segment lost 6 bases, leaving 3 bases of the junction unmatched. Germline assignment: CDR1 LNHDA and CDR2 SQIVND (reference sequence). V gene TRBV19 combines with J gene TRBJ1-1, with 10 bases identical to TRBD1. The receptor's source is a girl between 5 and 17 years old in good health and CMV-seropositive. The sample consisted of PBMCs. The CDR3 nucleotides read TGTGCCAGTAGCCGGGACAGGGGAACTGAAGCTTTCTTT. It encodes CASSRDRGTEAFF.